A single sample is the source of the 14 T cell receptor beta chains below, sequenced in a study of technical replicates of blood from a few donors (dated by TCRdb to the late 2010s). The library was produced with the immunoSEQ multiplex PCR assay. Held by TCRdb, this immuneACCESS table contains in-frame sequences only and omits some clones. Under half of the omission traces to an unresolved V gene where checked; the cause of the rest is unknown. In this sample the table shows tens of thousands of clones, 90% to 95% of which occur a single time. The ten top clones hold 0.25% of the sample. Sequencing used T cells isolated from PBMCs. These receptors were obtained from a human donor in good health.

V and J are TRBV21-1 and TRBJ2-3; the table's D gene call, TRBD2, was not cross checked with the DNA. TRBV21-1 is flagged as a pseudogene. This CDR3 spans 17 amino acids. In DNA, the CDR3 is TGTGCCAGCAGGAAACTACCCGGGACTAGCGGGACAGATACGCAGTATTTT. Amino acids: CASRKLPGTSGTDTQYF.

This clone was seen just once. This chain uses TRBV7-9 with TRBJ1-1; 8 bases are shared with TRBD1. V was clipped by 2 bases and J by 7 bases; unmatched bases: 6. CDR3 size: 14 residues. Germline V gives CDR1 SEHNR, CDR2 FQNEAQ (reference sequence). The CDR3 loop reads CASSLYQGAGEAFF. The CDR3 DNA is TGTGCCAGCAGCTTATATCAGGGGGCGGGTGAAGCTTTCTTT. The complete variable domain, with remaining parts taken from reference TRBV7-9 and TRBJ1-1, reads DTGVSQNPRHKITKRGQNVTFRCDPISEHNRLYWYRQTLGQGPEFLTYFQNEAQLEKSRLLSDRFSAERPKGSFSTLEIQRTEQGDSAMYLCASSLYQGAGEAFFGQGTRLTVV.

This chain joins TRBV6-1 and TRBJ1-4; D is perhaps TRBD1 (6 bases). The CDR3 length is 15 residues. CDR1 is MNHNS, CDR2 SASEGT, per germline. The V end lost 4 bases, the J end lost 8 bases, and 17 bases lay between the germline ends. CDR3 sequence: CASSVTGGPWEKLFF. CDR3 coding DNA: TGTGCCAGCAGTGTTACCGGGGGGCCGTGGGAAAAACTGTTTTTT.

The V call is TRBV5-1, the J call TRBJ2-5, with 8 bases lining up with TRBD2. Germline V CDR1 and CDR2: SGHRS, YFSETQ. The CDR3 loop spans 16 amino acids. Losses at the gene ends were 1 base for V and 1 base for J; bases not matched to a gene: 6. DNA of the CDR3: TGCGCCAGCAGCTTGTGGCGGGGGGCTGGCCAAGAGACCCAGTACTTC. Its protein is CASSLWRGAGQETQYF.

The rearrangement links TRBV29-1 to TRBJ2-3; TRBD1 might be the D (6 bases). The CDR3 sequence is 13 residues long. Trimming removed 7 bases from V and 2 bases from J, with 13 bases in between. Germline loops: CDR1 SQVTM, CDR2 ANQGSEA. CDR3 DNA sequence: TGCAGCGGGGGACAAATCTACACAGATACGCAGTATTTT. Translating gives CSGGQIYTDTQYF.

This rearrangement joins TRBV6-5 to TRBJ1-3, with a possible D match to TRBD1 (5 bases). Germline CDR1 MNHEY, CDR2 SVGAGI. The CDR3 covers 12 residues. The V end was cut by 6 bases, the J end by 4 bases, with 7 bases between. CDR3 loop: CASSTGGNTIYF. CDR3 nucleotides: TGTGCCAGCAGCACAGGAGGAAACACCATATATTTT.

The chain carries TRBV28 and TRBJ1-1, with a weak D call TRBD1 (5 bases). V lost 5 bases, J lost 5 bases, and 21 bases lay in between. Germline V gene lookup returns CDR1 MDHEN and CDR2 SYDVKM. This CDR3 has 16 residues. The CDR3 DNA follows: TGTGCCAGCAGTCCCCTACGTAGTGGGCGGGGGACTGAAGCTTTCTTT. The encoded protein is CASSPLRSGRGTEAFF.

V is TRBV5-5 and J is TRBJ2-5; a possible D gene is TRBD1 (5 bases). The CDR3 length is 15 residues. The germline V gene has CDR1 SGHKS and CDR2 YYEKEE (reference sequence). Trimming cost V 0 bases and J 7 bases, with 16 bases left between them. The CDR3 region is CASSLEGRAMGTQYF. CDR3 nucleotides: TGTGCCAGCAGCTTGGAGGGCAGGGCTATGGGGACCCAGTACTTC. The full variable domain, with the rest looked up from reference TRBV5-5 and TRBJ2-5, is DAGVTQSPTHLIKTRGQQVTLRCSPISGHKSVSWYQQVLGQGPQFIFQYYEKEERGRGNFPDRFSARQFPNYSSELNVNALLLGDSALYLCASSLEGRAMGTQYFGPGTRLLVL.

This chain joins TRBV6-5 and TRBJ2-1, with TRBD2 identical over 7 bases. The germline CDR1 and CDR2 sequences are MNHEY and SVGAGI. J lost 0 bases, V lost 8 bases, and 7 bases had no gene match. The CDR3 has 15 residues. For the CDR3, the DNA is TGTGCCAGCTTCATCAGGGAGGGCTCCTACAATGAGCAGTTCTTC. This codes for CASFIREGSYNEQFF.

V gene TRBV6-5 combines with J gene TRBJ1-2, with 11 bases identical to TRBD1. Germline V CDR1 and CDR2: MNHEY, SVGAGI. V was pared by 8 bases and J by 7 bases, with 6 bases of the junction left unmatched. The CDR3 runs 13 residues. This CDR3 is CASSLGTGGGYTF. Written as DNA, the CDR3 is TGTGCCAGCTCCCTCGGGACAGGGGGTGGCTACACCTTC.

This rearrangement joins TRBV7-3 to TRBJ2-2; D may be TRBD1 (6 bases). The V and J ends lost 8 bases and 0 bases respectively, with 10 bases between them. Germline V lookup: CDR1 SGHTA, CDR2 FQGTGA. The CDR3 has 14 amino acids. CDR3 bases: TGTGCCAGCCGGCAGGGGACGAACACCGGGGAGCTGTTTTTT. It translates to CASRQGTNTGELFF.

This sequence joins TRBV30 and TRBJ1-5, with D possibly matching TRBD1 (6 bases). This CDR3 has 14 residues. Germline CDR1 is GTSNPN and CDR2 is SVGIG (reference sequence). Trimming cost V 1 base and J 5 bases, with 12 bases left between them. DNA of the CDR3: TGTGCCTGGAGTGCGTACAGGGCGGATCAGCCCCAGCATTTT. Its protein is CAWSAYRADQPQHF.

V and J are TRBV6-5 and TRBJ1-4, with no clear D. This CDR3 spans 15 amino acids. With 0 bases removed from V and 6 bases from J, the gap between germline ends came to 11 bases. Per germline, CDR1 MNHEY and CDR2 SVGAGI. The CDR3 protein is CASSYSQQPHEKLFF. The CDR3 DNA follows: TGTGCCAGCAGTTACTCACAACAGCCTCATGAAAAACTGTTTTTT.

The rearrangement uses TRBV28 and TRBJ1-6, with TRBD1 matching 7 bases. The germline gives CDR1 MDHEN, CDR2 SYDVKM. With 6 bases clipped from V and 9 bases from J, the junction kept 11 bases outside the gene matches. This CDR3 contains 15 residues. The CDR3 region has the DNA TGTGCCAGCAGCCACGGACAGGCCCTTGGTTCACCCCTCCACTTT. Translating gives CASSHGQALGSPLHF.